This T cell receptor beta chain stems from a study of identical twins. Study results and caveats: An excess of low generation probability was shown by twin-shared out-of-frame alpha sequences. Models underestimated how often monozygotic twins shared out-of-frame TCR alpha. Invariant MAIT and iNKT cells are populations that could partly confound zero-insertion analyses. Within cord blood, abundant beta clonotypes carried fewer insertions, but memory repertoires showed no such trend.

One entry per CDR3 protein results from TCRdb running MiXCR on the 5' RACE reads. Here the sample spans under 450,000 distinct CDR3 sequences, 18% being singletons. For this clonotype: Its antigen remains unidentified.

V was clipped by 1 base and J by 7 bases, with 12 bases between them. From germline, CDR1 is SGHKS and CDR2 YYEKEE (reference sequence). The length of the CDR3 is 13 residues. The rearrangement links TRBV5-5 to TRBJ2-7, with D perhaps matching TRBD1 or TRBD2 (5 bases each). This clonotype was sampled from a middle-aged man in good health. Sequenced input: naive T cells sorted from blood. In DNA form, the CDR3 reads TGTGCCAGCAGCTTGCAGACGGGACCTGAGCAGTACTTC. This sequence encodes CASSLQTGPEQYF.